This T cell receptor (beta chain) was sequenced for a study of Graves' ophthalmopathy and Graves' hyperthyroidism. On the study more broadly: Cases classed as stable hyperthyroidism had no ophthalmopathy within 18 months of follow-up. Findings and limits, study-wide: Blood also contained most of the expanded thyroid clonotypes above 0.001 frequency.

Trimming stripped 1 base from V and 2 bases from J, with 9 bases between. Germline CDR1 is LNHNV and CDR2 is YYDKDF (reference sequence). The CDR3 is 16 amino acids. This clonotype was recorded at least ten times. The antigen remains unidentified. Patients were diagnosed from clinical symptoms, serum thyroxine, TRAb, thyroid ultrasound and orbital computed tomography. Amplification targeted the TCR beta CDR3 regions, with RNA transcripts as the source material. HTBI primers were employed in first-round RT-PCR, then a second-round multiplex PCR followed. Each CDR3 protein gets one entry after TCRdb re-called the multiplex PCR reads with MiXCR. Found here are around 520,000 distinct CDR3 sequences, under 40% of them singletons; the top ten hold about 4.6%.

The sample consisted of peripheral blood or thyroid tissue (not recorded which). This clonotype was sampled from an adult man with Graves' hyperthyroidism. The chain joins TRBV15 to TRBJ2-6; the D is unclear. CDR3 residues: CATSRVSEPGANVLTF. As DNA, the CDR3 is TGTGCCACCAGCAGAGTATCGGAACCTGGGGCCAACGTCCTGACTTTC.